This T cell receptor (beta chain) originates from a study of blood T cell repertoires in COVID-19 (dated by TCRdb to the early 2020s). Broadly, across the study: Collaborator samples came from the United States, Italy and Spain and covered acute and convalescent phases of COVID-19. The prospective study material was composed of cDNA or gDNA derived from T cells, B-cell-depleted T cells, or PBMCs. The samples were drawn from two sources: the first 160 participants of the ongoing ImmuneRACE study, and about 1,300 subjects contributed by 6 global collaborators. Sample metadata almost always included a de-identified subject ID, COVID-19 status, age in years and sex. Where available, HLA class I and class II types were taken from metadata supplied by the sample provider and were not determined by assay-based typing. Deeply sampled blood TCRbeta repertoires from subjects exposed to, actively infected with, or recovered from COVID-19 were included in the dataset. The repertoires were made available in a free public database intended to serve as a resource for research on the immune response to SARS-CoV-2. The study at large found these results: Clinical and demographic metadata were provided uncurated, with the amount varying by source and participant.

A remark on this clone: What this receptor recognizes is not known. It has no much larger one-base neighbor in the sample; base qualities were not kept.

Based on the germline V gene, the CDR1 and CDR2 sequences are SGHVS and FQNEAQ. From its cysteine to its phenylalanine, the CDR3 spans 14 amino acids. This entry keeps only the CDR3 DNA: 42 bases, framed from base 1. V is pared back by 6 bases and J by 9 bases, with 20 bases lying between the germline termini. Whole blood was collected in K2EDTA tubes by collaborating institutions according to the institutions' own protocols. For TCRbeta analysis, collaborators shipped samples as frozen whole blood, isolated PBMCs, or DNA extracted from either of those sample types. TCRbeta CDR3 regions were amplified from genomic DNA by means of the immunoSEQ Assay, a bias-controlled multiplex PCR. Turning to the authors' computational methods: The number of nucleated cells in each sample was estimated from the amplification of reference gene primers within the assay. To quantify the absolute abundance of each unique TCRbeta CDR3 rearrangement, sequence reads were collapsed and filtered. For each sample, productive Simpson clonality was calculated as the square root of Simpson's diversity index across productive rearrangements. TCRdb's version of the immuneACCESS table is confined to in-frame rearrangements and falls short of the full clone set. An unresolved V gene accounts for under half of the shortfall where checked; the remainder is of unknown origin. Clonal size and the V and J genes are those of that table, whereas D and trimming came from the DNA. The table for this sample lists 360,000 or so clones; 90% of them were counted only once. The top ten constitute about 6.5% of the sample.

The sample taken for sequencing was peripheral blood. The sequence joins TRBV7-8 to TRBJ1-1; tentative D gene TRBD1, with 6 bases matching. The sequence came from a man in his late teens or twenties with active or convalescent COVID-19. CDR3 loop: CASSPLGGRGKAFF. The nucleotide sequence reads as follows: TGTGCCAGCAGTCCCCTCGGGGGGCGCGGTAAAGCTTTCTTT.